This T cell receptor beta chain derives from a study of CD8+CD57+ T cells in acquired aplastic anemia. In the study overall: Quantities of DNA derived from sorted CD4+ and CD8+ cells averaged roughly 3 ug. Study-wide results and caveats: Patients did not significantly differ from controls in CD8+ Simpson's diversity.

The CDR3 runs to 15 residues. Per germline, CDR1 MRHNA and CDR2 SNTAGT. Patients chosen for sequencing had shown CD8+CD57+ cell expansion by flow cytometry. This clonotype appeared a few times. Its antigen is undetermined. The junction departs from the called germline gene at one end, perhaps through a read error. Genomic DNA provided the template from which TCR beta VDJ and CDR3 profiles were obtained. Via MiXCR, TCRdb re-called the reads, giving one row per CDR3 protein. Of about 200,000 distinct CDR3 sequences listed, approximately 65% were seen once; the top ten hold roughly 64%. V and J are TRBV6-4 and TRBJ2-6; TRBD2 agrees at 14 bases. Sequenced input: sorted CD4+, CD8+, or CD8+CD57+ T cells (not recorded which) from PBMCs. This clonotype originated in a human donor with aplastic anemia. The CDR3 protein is CASSEGTSGGNVLTF. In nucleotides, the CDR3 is TGTGCCAGCAGTGAGGGGACTAGCGGGGGCAACGTCCTGACTTTC.